The 17 T cell receptor beta chains below come from one sample, sequenced in a study of response to subunit inactivated influenza vaccine. TCRdb itself ran the RT-PCR reads through MiXCR, one entry per CDR3 protein. The sample includes hundreds of thousands of distinct CDR3 sequences, less than 8% seen only once; the top ten take 13%. The input for sequencing was PBMCs from blood, taken roughly 24 months after vaccination. The receptors come from a man in his fifties or sixties who received an inactivated influenza vaccine.

The sample holds one count of this clonotype. A much larger clone lies a single base off, so this may be a read error. CDR3 DNA sequence: TGTGCCACCGTAAGACTAGCGGGAGGGGCAGATACGCAGTATTTT. Its translation is CATVRLAGGADTQYF. The chain is built from TRBV10-3 and TRBJ2-3; 14 positions match TRBD2. The germline CDR1 and CDR2 sequences are ENHRY and SYGVKD. This CDR3 has 15 amino acids. Trimming at V came to 10 bases and at J to 4 bases, leaving 7 bases not matched to a gene.

This chain uses TRBV7-2 with TRBJ2-4; maybe TRBD1 (5 bases). CDR1 and CDR2 from the germline V gene are SGHTA and FQGNSA. This CDR3 spans 15 amino acids. V lost 6 bases to trimming and J lost 10 bases, with 22 bases between them. CDR3: CASSSRVGVGSIQYF. The CDR3 DNA is TGTGCCAGCAGTTCCAGGGTTGGGGTTGGAAGTATTCAGTACTTC.

This clonotype has ten or more counts. This chain connects TRBV24-1 to TRBJ1-2, with TRBD1 as a possible D gene (5 bases). Germline V gives CDR1 KGHDR, CDR2 SFDVKD. The CDR3 contains 15 residues. The V gene lost 5 bases and the J gene lost 4 bases, with 16 bases spanning the gap. The CDR3 bases are TGTGCCACCAGTGGTAGACGCTCAGGGAGCTATGGCTACACCTTC. Amino acids: CATSGRRSGSYGYTF.

The chain employs TRBV20-1 and TRBJ2-5, with a tentative D call TRBD1 (6 bases). CDR3 size: 14 residues. V lost 4 bases to trimming and J lost 4 bases, with 16 bases between them. CDR1 is DFQATT and CDR2 is SNEGSKA in the germline V gene (reference sequence). The CDR3 DNA is TGCAGTGCTATCGGACAGTACAAGATAGAGACCCAGTACTTC. Translating it yields CSAIGQYKIETQYF.

This clonotype has just a few counts. The V gene is TRBV29-1, the J gene TRBJ2-3, with 9 positions matching TRBD1. This CDR3 is 15 amino acids long. Unmatched junction bases numbered 9, after V lost 3 bases and J lost 5 bases. The germline gives CDR1 SQVTM, CDR2 ANQGSEA. CDR3: CSVEGDRVLRDTQYF. CDR3 sequence (DNA): TGCAGCGTTGAGGGGGACAGGGTTCTGCGAGATACGCAGTATTTT.

This clonotype was recorded a few times. This chain connects TRBV4-1 to TRBJ2-1; D is ambiguous. Germline lookup yields CDR1 MGHRA and CDR2 YSYEKL. The CDR3 length is 14 residues. V lost 0 bases to trimming and J lost 6 bases, with 9 bases between them. The CDR3 DNA sequence: TGCGCCAGCAGCCAAGAAAGGTCTACCAATGAGCAGTTCTTC. This gives the protein CASSQERSTNEQFF.

The chain joins TRBV7-2 to TRBJ2-7, with TRBD2 identical over 7 bases. The CDR3 sequence is 19 residues long. Trimming removed 0 bases from V and 0 bases from J; junction bases left unmatched: 14. CDR1 SGHTA and CDR2 FQGNSA come from the germline V gene. CDR3 in DNA: TGTGCCAGCAGCTTAGCCCTAGGACTAGAGGGAGGCCGCTCCTACGAGCAGTACTTC. Amino acid sequence: CASSLALGLEGGRSYEQYF.

This clonotype appeared a few times. The rearrangement uses TRBV12-3 or TRBV12-4 and TRBJ1-6; no firm D call. V was shortened by 4 bases and J by 13 bases, with 11 bases between the two germline ends. This CDR3 has 12 residues. The CDR3 sequence: CASSSALGPLHF. The CDR3 bases are TGTGCCAGCAGTTCCGCCTTGGGGCCCCTCCACTTT.

V gene TRBV5-6 combines with J gene TRBJ2-1, with 10 bases matching TRBD2. This CDR3 spans 15 amino acids. Germline trimming cut 4 bases from V and 10 bases from J; bases unmatched to any gene: 11. The V gene's germline CDR1 is SGHDT and CDR2 YYEEEE. The CDR3 sequence: CASSSRGLAGVEQFF. The CDR3 nucleotides read TGTGCCAGCAGCAGCCGTGGGCTAGCGGGGGTCGAGCAGTTCTTC.

There are a few counts of this clonotype. The chain couples TRBV24-1 to TRBJ2-7, with 7 bases fitting TRBD1. Germline lookup yields CDR1 KGHDR and CDR2 SFDVKD. The V and J ends lost 3 bases and 8 bases, in that order; junction bases with no gene match: 3. The CDR3 length is 12 residues. This CDR3 reads CATSDGDSQQYF. For the CDR3, the DNA is TGTGCCACCAGTGATGGGGACAGCCAGCAGTACTTC.

Many counts were recorded for this clonotype. The V call is TRBV4-2, the J call TRBJ1-5; D not resolved. The germline V gene has CDR1 LGHNA and CDR2 YNFKEQ. This CDR3 is 16 amino acids long. V lost 4 bases, J lost 2 bases, and 15 bases lay in between. CDR3 in DNA: TGTGCCAGCAGCCCACGATTGGTGTTGGGCAATCAGCCCCAGCATTTT. Translated, it gives CASSPRLVLGNQPQHF.

The CDR3 region is CSARATRTGYNEQFF. In DNA form, the CDR3 reads TGCAGTGCTAGAGCCACCCGGACAGGCTACAATGAGCAGTTCTTC. V is TRBV20-1 and J is TRBJ2-1, with 7 bases fitting TRBD1. This CDR3 has 15 residues. Trimming at V came to 1 base and at J to 3 bases, leaving 6 bases not matched to a gene. Germline V gives CDR1 DFQATT, CDR2 SNEGSKA (reference sequence).

This clonotype appeared a few times. The V and J genes are TRBV4-2 and TRBJ2-5; a possible D gene is TRBD1 (5 bases). The V and J ends lost 1 base and 5 bases respectively, with 8 bases between them. Germline lookup yields CDR1 LGHNA and CDR2 YNFKEQ. The CDR3 has 13 residues. The chain's CDR3 is CASSQAPGETQYF. The CDR3 DNA sequence: TGTGCCAGCAGCCAAGCCCCAGGGGAGACCCAGTACTTC.

A few counts support this clonotype. This chain joins TRBV6-1 and TRBJ2-3, with TRBD1 as a possible D gene (5 bases). The V end lost 11 bases, the J end lost 2 bases, and 17 bases lay between the germline ends. The CDR3 consists of 14 residues. Germline lookup yields CDR1 MNHNS and CDR2 SASEGT. For the CDR3, the DNA is TGTGCCGGGGCCCGGGCCACCTTCACAGATACGCAGTATTTT. As protein: CAGARATFTDTQYF.

The V gene is TRBV5-1, the J gene TRBJ1-5, with unresolved D. Trimming stripped 1 base from V and 3 bases from J, with 11 bases between. CDR1 and CDR2 from the germline V gene are SGHRS and YFSETQ. The CDR3 sequence is 15 residues long. CDR3: CASSLTGNLNQPQHF. CDR3 in DNA: TGCGCCAGCAGCTTGACGGGGAATCTCAATCAGCCCCAGCATTTT.

This clonotype has more than one count but fewer than ten. The chain combines TRBV27 with TRBJ2-5; 8 nucleotides match TRBD2. Germline values: CDR1 MNHEY, CDR2 SMNVEV (reference sequence). The ends lost 5 bases at V and 4 bases at J; junction bases unmatched: 12. This CDR3 is built from 16 residues. The DNA of the CDR3 is TGTGCCAGCAGTCTCATCTCGGGGGGGTTGTCAGAGACCCAGTACTTC. Translation: CASSLISGGLSETQYF.

This chain links TRBV7-7 with TRBJ2-1; TRBD2 aligns across 13 bases. The CDR3 runs to 15 residues. V was pared by 6 bases and J by 9 bases, with 8 bases of the junction left unmatched. From germline, CDR1 is SSHAT and CDR2 FNYEAQ (reference sequence). Here the CDR3 reads CASSGTSGTQGEQFF. In nucleotides, the CDR3 is TGTGCCAGCAGTGGGACTAGCGGGACCCAGGGTGAGCAGTTCTTC.